A single sample gave rise to the 26 T cell receptor beta chains below, sequenced in a study of cytomegalovirus exposure and HLA in healthy donors. PCR amplification relied on 60 Vbeta primers (plus 13 Jbeta primers). Here immunoSEQ multiplex PCR was the method, and the copy in TCRdb shows in-frame clones only, minus some. The sample lists 89,000 or so clones; about four fifths were seen once. The sample taken for sequencing was PBMCs. The receptors stem from a woman aged 18-35 years in good health and CMV-seropositive.

The genes are TRBV19 and TRBJ1-2; D ambiguous. Germline V gene sequence: CDR1 LNHDA, CDR2 SQIVND (reference sequence). Trimming took off 3 bases at V and 0 bases at J, with 11 bases between the two ends. The CDR3 is 15 amino acids. The CDR3 spells CASSIGQNSNYGYTF. The CDR3, as DNA: TGTGCCAGTAGTATTGGGCAGAACTCTAACTATGGCTACACCTTC.

The chain joins TRBV25-1 to TRBJ2-5; D is unresolved. The CDR3 is made up of 13 amino acids. Germline V CDR1 and CDR2: MGHDK, SYGVNS. Trimming removed 0 bases from V and 3 bases from J, with 5 bases in between. In DNA form, the CDR3 reads TGTGCCAGCAGTGAATACAGTAAAGAGACCCAGTACTTC. Residues: CASSEYSKETQYF.

The chain's CDR3 is CASSRLGGAVPDTQYF. CDR3 DNA: TGTGCCAGCAGCCGGCTGGGGGGGGCGGTTCCAGATACGCAGTATTTT. The chain recombines TRBV6-6 with TRBJ2-3; D might be TRBD2 (7 bases). CDR3 length equals 16 residues. Germline V gene data show CDR1 as MNHNY and CDR2 as SVGAGI (reference sequence). V dropped 6 bases and J dropped 4 bases, with 20 bases sitting between them.

This rearrangement joins TRBV5-1 to TRBJ2-6; TRBD1 aligns across 9 bases. In germline, CDR1 is SGHRS, CDR2 YFSETQ. The CDR3 spans 16 residues. Trimming at V came to 4 bases and at J to 2 bases, leaving 4 bases not matched to a gene. The DNA of the CDR3 is TGCGCCAGCAGCGAGAGGGACAGGGCTGGGGCCAACGTCCTGACTTTC. Residues: CASSERDRAGANVLTF.

V gene TRBV5-4 combines with J gene TRBJ1-2; D gene ambiguous. CDR3 length: 15 amino acids. V dropped 0 bases and J dropped 0 bases, with 9 bases sitting between them. CDR1 and CDR2 (germline): SGHNT, YYREEE (reference sequence). The CDR3: CASSLGAGSNYGYTF. The CDR3 nucleotides are TGTGCCAGCAGCTTGGGGGCGGGCTCTAACTATGGCTACACCTTC.

The gene calls are TRBV23-1 and TRBJ2-7; D may be TRBD1 (6 bases). TRBV23-1 is placed among ORFs of uncertain function. V was cut by 2 bases and J by 0 bases, with 11 bases left in between. The CDR3 contains 15 residues. This CDR3 reads CASSQRTVGSYEQYF. The CDR3 DNA follows: TGCGCCAGCAGTCAACGGACAGTAGGCTCCTACGAGCAGTACTTC.

This chain connects TRBV25-1 to TRBJ2-7, with 11 bases that match TRBD1. The CDR3 has 14 amino acids. The V gene end was trimmed by 4 bases and the J gene end by 6 bases; junction bases not matched to a gene: 5. Germline V gene data show CDR1 as MGHDK and CDR2 as SYGVNS. CDR3 in amino acids: CASSGGTGGREQYF. CDR3 nucleotides: TGTGCCAGCAGTGGCGGGACAGGGGGACGCGAGCAGTACTTC.

V usage is TRBV5-6 and J usage is TRBJ2-1; 7 bases agree with TRBD2. CDR3 size: 14 residues. V lost 3 bases, J lost 0 bases, and 0 bases stayed unmatched. Per germline, CDR1 SGHDT and CDR2 YYEEEE. CDR3 DNA: TGTGCCAGCAGCTGGGGGGGCTCCTACAATGAGCAGTTCTTC. Protein sequence: CASSWGGSYNEQFF.

This clone was detected only once. The J gene is TRBJ1-2, the V gene TRBV7-9; 7 positions match TRBD1. CDR3 length equals 13 residues. Unmatched junction bases numbered 4, after V lost 3 bases and J lost 6 bases. CDR1 SEHNR and CDR2 FQNEAQ come from the germline V gene (reference sequence). The DNA for the CDR3 is TGTGCCAGCAGCTTCAGGGGGGCGAATGGCTACACCTTC. Protein sequence: CASSFRGANGYTF.

This rearrangement joins TRBV5-4 to TRBJ1-2, with 8 bases that match TRBD1. CDR1 SGHNT and CDR2 YYREEE come from the germline V gene (reference sequence). V lost 5 bases, J lost 2 bases, and 8 bases stayed unmatched. The CDR3 loop spans 15 amino acids. The CDR3 is CASRGGAGGNYGYTF. In DNA form, the CDR3 reads TGTGCCAGCAGGGGCGGGGCAGGGGGCAACTATGGCTACACCTTC. Variable domain in full (rest from reference TRBV5-4 and TRBJ1-2): ETGVTQSPTHLIKTRGQQVTLRCSSQSGHNTVSWYQQALGQGPQFIFQYYREEENGRGNFPPRFSGLQFPNYSSELNVNALELDDSALYLCASRGGAGGNYGYTFGSGTRLTVV.

This chain connects TRBV21-1 to TRBJ1-5. TRBV21-1 is reported as a pseudogene. The CDR3 is 15 residues long. CDR3: CASSKGAASRGIISF. The CDR3 bases are TGTGCCAGCAGCAAAGGAGCGGCTTCGAGAGGGATTATCTCGTTT.

The sample holds one count of this clone. V usage is TRBV9 and J usage is TRBJ2-3, with 10 bases fitting TRBD1. With 3 bases clipped from V and 6 bases from J, the junction kept 4 bases outside the gene matches. The CDR3 length is 14 residues. Germline CDR1 and CDR2: SGDLS and YYNGEE. CDR3 region: CASSGPGQGDTQYF. The DNA for the CDR3 is TGTGCCAGCAGCGGCCCGGGACAGGGGGATACGCAGTATTTT.

CDR3 coding DNA: TGCGCCAGCAGCTTTTCGGGACAGGGCGTAGGGCAGTACTTC. Translation gives CASSFSGQGVGQYF. The rearrangement links TRBV5-1 to TRBJ2-7, with 9 bases lining up with TRBD1. J was trimmed by 9 bases and V by 2 bases; bases with no gene match: 9. The CDR3 has 14 amino acids. From germline, CDR1 is SGHRS and CDR2 YFSETQ. The full variable domain, in which reference TRBV5-1 and TRBJ2-7 provide the parts outside the CDR3, is KAGVTQTPRYLIKTRGQQVTLSCSPISGHRSVSWYQQTPGQGLQFLFEYFSETQRNKGNFPGRFSGRQFSNSRSEMNVSTLELGDSALYLCASSFSGQGVGQYFGPGTRLTVT.

This clone appeared a single time. This chain links TRBV6-5 with TRBJ2-5, with D unclear. The germline V gene has CDR1 MNHEY and CDR2 SVGAGI. Trimming cost V 6 bases and J 4 bases, with 12 bases left between them. The CDR3 contains 13 residues. In DNA, the CDR3 is TGTGCCAGCAGAGCTCAGAGAGGAGAGACCCAGTACTTC. It is translated as CASRAQRGETQYF.

This chain links TRBV4-1 with TRBJ2-7; the match to TRBD1 covers 8 bases. V shed 4 bases and J 2 bases; nucleotides not matched to a gene: 25. CDR3 length: 21 residues. Germline values: CDR1 MGHRA, CDR2 YSYEKL. The CDR3 nucleotides are TGCGCCAGCAGCCTACTCTTAGGGAGAGGGGTATCGGGACAGGAGACCTACGAGCAGTACTTC. Translated: CASSLLLGRGVSGQETYEQYF.

V gene TRBV7-8 combines with J gene TRBJ2-2; D may be TRBD1 (5 bases). V was clipped by 4 bases and J by 3 bases, with 21 bases between them. Germline V CDR1 and CDR2: SGHVS, FQNEAQ. This CDR3 spans 18 amino acids. The CDR3 region has the DNA TGTGCCAGCAGCTCCTATACGTTCAGGGTACCTTACACCGGGGAGCTGTTTTTT. This sequence encodes CASSSYTFRVPYTGELFF.

In its sample, this clone was seen a few times. The rearrangement uses TRBV6-1 and TRBJ2-3; 8 bases map to TRBD1. The V and J ends lost 3 bases and 2 bases, in that order; junction bases with no gene match: 7. Germline CDR1 reads MNHNS; CDR2 reads SASEGT. The CDR3 runs 16 residues. CDR3 in DNA: TGTGCCAGCAGTGACAGACAGGGGAGGCTCACAGATACGCAGTATTTT. Translating gives CASSDRQGRLTDTQYF.

This clone has only a few counts. The chain joins TRBV4-1 to TRBJ1-5; D not resolved. This CDR3 comprises 16 residues. The germline gives CDR1 MGHRA, CDR2 YSYEKL. Trimming cost V 1 base and J 7 bases, with 17 bases left between them. CDR3 DNA: TGCGCCAGCAGCCAAGGCGTCGGCAGGACTCGGCAGCCCCAGCATTTT. Translation gives CASSQGVGRTRQPQHF.

CDR3 sequence (DNA): TGTGCCAGCAGTCAACAGGGGGTCGAGCAGTACTTC. It encodes CASSQQGVEQYF. The rearrangement uses TRBV4-2 and TRBJ2-7, with 8 bases lining up with TRBD1. CDR1 and CDR2 (germline): LGHNA, YNFKEQ. The CDR3 length is 12 residues. V was pared by 6 bases and J by 6 bases, with 4 bases of the junction left unmatched.

The rearrangement uses TRBV13 and TRBJ1-2; tentatively, D is TRBD1 (5 bases). Trimming pared 0 bases from V and 8 bases from J, leaving 19 bases between. This CDR3 is 16 amino acids long. Germline assignment: CDR1 PRHDT and CDR2 FYEKMQ (reference sequence). The CDR3 protein is CASSLGAGRILDGYTF. Written as DNA, the CDR3 is TGTGCCAGCAGCTTAGGAGCGGGACGGATCCTTGACGGCTACACCTTC.

The CDR3, as DNA: TGTGCCAGCAGCATGGGACAGACCTACGAGCAGTACTTC. Translated: CASSMGQTYEQYF. The rearrangement joins TRBV7-2 to TRBJ2-7; 7 bases are a match to TRBD1. The V gene's germline CDR1 is SGHTA and CDR2 FQGNSA. The CDR3 has 13 residues. The V and J ends lost 5 bases and 2 bases, in that order; junction bases with no gene match: 3.

The genes are TRBV20-1 and TRBJ2-7; D gene unclear. V lost 6 bases and J 4 bases, leaving 10 bases between the germline ends. There are 11 residues in the CDR3. Germline-derived CDR1 and CDR2 are DFQATT and SNEGSKA (reference sequence). This CDR3 reads CSANPSYEQYF. CDR3 nucleotides: TGCAGTGCCAATCCTAGTTACGAGCAGTACTTC.

This rearrangement joins TRBV6-6 to TRBJ2-7; 8 positions match TRBD2. V lost 0 bases and J lost 3; bases outside the gene matches: 1. Germline V gene sequence: CDR1 MNHNY, CDR2 SVGAGI (reference sequence). The CDR3 totals 14 residues. CDR3 nucleotide sequence: TGTGCCAGCAGTTACTCGGGGACTAGCTACGAGCAGTACTTC. Translating it yields CASSYSGTSYEQYF.

The rearrangement links TRBV6-1 to TRBJ2-5, with unresolved D. This CDR3 has 12 amino acids. V lost 4 bases and J 4 bases, leaving 7 bases between the germline ends. Germline loops: CDR1 MNHNS, CDR2 SASEGT. The CDR3 spells CASSGALETQYF. The CDR3 DNA follows: TGTGCCAGCAGTGGGGCACTAGAGACCCAGTACTTC.

CDR3 nucleotide sequence: TGTGCCAGCAGCGTAGACAGCCCGAACACTGAAGCTTTCTTT. This sequence encodes CASSVDSPNTEAFF. The gene calls are TRBV9 and TRBJ1-1; no firm D call. Germline V CDR1 and CDR2: SGDLS, YYNGEE. Between the trimmed V and J ends, which lost 0 bases and 1 base, there was a span of 7 bases. The CDR3 totals 14 residues.

This clone was detected only a few times. The V gene is TRBV7-9, the J gene TRBJ1-1; possible D gene TRBD1, 6 bases. The CDR3 has 13 amino acids. Trimming took 3 bases from V and 4 from J, leaving 9 bases between them. The germline V gene encodes CDR1 SEHNR and CDR2 FQNEAQ (reference sequence). CDR3 sequence: CASSFVGGTEAFF. For the CDR3, the DNA is TGTGCCAGCAGCTTCGTAGGGGGCACTGAAGCTTTCTTT.